One sample yielded the 14 T cell receptor beta chains listed below, sequenced in a study of cytomegalovirus exposure and HLA in healthy donors. Clones were sequenced by immunoSEQ multiplex PCR, and TCRdb holds only the in-frame ones, with some missing. This table holds over 85,000 clones, roughly 87% found once. Material: PBMCs. All receptors derive from a woman aged 18 to 35 in good health and CMV-seronegative.

This chain uses TRBV5-1 with TRBJ2-7; maybe TRBD2 (7 bases). The germline gives CDR1 SGHRS, CDR2 YFSETQ. This CDR3 region has 15 residues. V dropped 1 base and J dropped 3 bases, with 14 bases sitting between them. CDR3 loop: CASSLLAGANYEQYF. The CDR3 DNA is TGCGCCAGCAGCTTGCTGGCGGGGGCTAACTACGAGCAGTACTTC.

The rearrangement uses TRBV9 and TRBJ2-7; D is possibly TRBD1 (6 bases). V was shortened by 3 bases and J by 3 bases, with 13 bases between the two germline ends. This CDR3 comprises 14 residues. Germline-derived CDR1 and CDR2 are SGDLS and YYNGEE. The CDR3 reads CASSEEGRGYEQYF. The CDR3 nucleotides are TGTGCCAGCAGCGAAGAGGGCAGGGGCTACGAGCAGTACTTC.

This clone was found once. The rearrangement joins TRBV28 to TRBJ1-1; 8 nucleotides match TRBD1. Germline lookup yields CDR1 MDHEN and CDR2 SYDVKM. The CDR3 has 15 residues. The V gene end was trimmed by 4 bases and the J gene end by 8 bases; junction bases not matched to a gene: 12. CDR3 protein: CASSSLLTTGAEAFF. DNA of the CDR3: TGTGCCAGCAGTTCACTCCTTACGACAGGGGCCGAAGCTTTCTTT.

The CDR3 nucleotides read TGTGCCAGCAGCTATGGGACTAGCGGGAGCCCCTACGAGCAGTACTTC. Amino acid sequence: CASSYGTSGSPYEQYF. The V call is TRBV5-4, the J call TRBJ2-7, with 14 bases fitting TRBD2. The length of the CDR3 is 16 residues. Germline CDR1 SGHNT, CDR2 YYREEE (reference sequence). V lost 3 bases and J lost 2; bases outside the gene matches: 4.

The chain combines TRBV27 with TRBJ1-5; D ambiguous. Trimming removed 8 bases at V and 2 bases at J, with 10 bases between. The germline V gene has CDR1 MNHEY and CDR2 SMNVEV (reference sequence). The CDR3 is 13 amino acids. The CDR3 DNA is TGTGCCAGCGGTATAGCACGCAATCAGCCCCAGCATTTT. Its translation: CASGIARNQPQHF.

This rearrangement joins TRBV10-1 to TRBJ1-2; D possibly corresponds to TRBD1 (6 bases). V dropped 4 bases and J dropped 4 bases, with 10 bases sitting between them. Germline lookup yields CDR1 WNHNN and CDR2 SYGVQD (reference sequence). There are 13 residues in the CDR3. The CDR3 nucleotides read TGCGCCAGCAGTGCCGGGACAACCTATGGCTACACCTTC. This gives the protein CASSAGTTYGYTF.

This clone was seen a single time. The chain recombines TRBV7-2 with TRBJ2-5; 7 nucleotides align to TRBD2. Germline V CDR1 and CDR2: SGHTA, FQGNSA. After removal of 6 bases from V and 5 bases from J, the junction contained 6 bases not matched to a gene. This CDR3 has 13 residues. CDR3 sequence (DNA): TGTGCCAGCAGAAGACTAGCAGGCGAGACCCAGTACTTC. Its protein is CASRRLAGETQYF.

This chain uses TRBV5-1 with TRBJ2-7, with 7 bases that match TRBD2. The germline V gene encodes CDR1 SGHRS and CDR2 YFSETQ. J gave up 3 bases and V 0 bases, and 6 bases lay outside the gene matches. The CDR3 consists of 15 residues. The CDR3 nucleotides read TGCGCCAGCAGCTTGGAGTCTAGCGGTAACTACGAGCAGTACTTC. Amino acid sequence: CASSLESSGNYEQYF.

The chain joins TRBV30 to TRBJ1-2, with 9 bases fitting TRBD1. CDR1 and CDR2 (germline): GTSNPN, SVGIG (reference sequence). V was clipped by 3 bases and J by 8 bases; unmatched bases: 7. The CDR3 sequence is 13 residues long. CDR3 loop: CAWSARTGVGYTF. The CDR3 DNA sequence: TGTGCCTGGAGCGCACGGACAGGGGTGGGCTACACCTTC.

The chain couples TRBV15 to TRBJ1-5, with D perhaps matching TRBD1 (6 bases). The CDR3 loop spans 16 amino acids. V was trimmed by 0 bases and J by 0 bases, leaving 9 bases between them. CDR1 is LNHNV and CDR2 is YYDKDF in the germline V gene (reference sequence). CDR3 sequence reads: CATSREGHYSNQPQHF. CDR3 DNA sequence: TGTGCCACCAGCAGAGAGGGACACTATAGCAATCAGCCCCAGCATTTT.

This sequence joins TRBV27 and TRBJ1-1, with TRBD1 matching 7 bases. With 4 bases clipped from V and 8 bases from J, the junction kept 10 bases outside the gene matches. Per the germline V gene, CDR1 is MNHEY and CDR2 is SMNVEV (reference sequence). The CDR3 has 14 amino acids. Here the CDR3 reads CASSSPRRDREAFF. CDR3 DNA sequence: TGTGCCAGCAGTTCACCCCGCCGGGACAGAGAAGCTTTCTTT.

The rearrangement joins TRBV7-8 to TRBJ2-2, with 9 bases that match TRBD2. The germline gives CDR1 SGHVS, CDR2 FQNEAQ. V dropped 2 bases and J dropped 7; count of bases not matched to a gene: 14. The CDR3 totals 18 residues. CDR3 sequence reads: CASSLLGGRAEVGGELFF. CDR3 sequence (DNA): TGTGCCAGCAGCTTACTAGGCGGGAGGGCCGAAGTCGGCGGGGAGCTGTTTTTT.

The chain recombines TRBV7-9 with TRBJ1-5, with a weak D call TRBD1 (6 bases). Germline V gene data show CDR1 as SEHNR and CDR2 as FQNEAQ (reference sequence). V shed 3 bases and J shed 1 base, with 10 bases lying between them. The CDR3 sequence is 15 residues long. In DNA, the CDR3 is TGTGCCAGCAGCTTCGGTGGGGGCAGCAATCAGCCCCAGCATTTT. It yields the protein CASSFGGGSNQPQHF.

The chain employs TRBV7-6 and TRBJ2-5, with TRBD2 matching 8 bases. CDR3 size: 15 residues. With 6 bases clipped from V and 5 bases from J, the junction kept 11 bases outside the gene matches. Germline loops: CDR1 SGHVS, CDR2 FNYEAQ. The CDR3 nucleotides read TGTGCCAGCAGGAGGGGGGTAGCGGGACTGGAGACCCAGTACTTC. The encoded protein is CASRRGVAGLETQYF.